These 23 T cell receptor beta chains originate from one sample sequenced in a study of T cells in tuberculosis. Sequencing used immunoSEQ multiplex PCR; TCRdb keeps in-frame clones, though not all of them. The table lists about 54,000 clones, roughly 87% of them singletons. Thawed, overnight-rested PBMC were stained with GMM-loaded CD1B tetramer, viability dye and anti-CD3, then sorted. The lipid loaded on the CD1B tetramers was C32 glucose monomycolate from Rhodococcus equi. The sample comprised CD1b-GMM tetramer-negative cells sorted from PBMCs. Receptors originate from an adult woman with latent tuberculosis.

CDR3 nucleotides: TGTGCCAGTAGTATAAGGGGTTTCAGCGAGCAGTACTTC. Translation gives CASSIRGFSEQYF. This sequence joins TRBV19 and TRBJ2-7; D perhaps matches TRBD1 (5 bases). Germline-derived CDR1 and CDR2 are LNHDA and SQIVND (reference sequence). Between the trimmed V and J ends, which lost 2 bases and 6 bases, there was a span of 11 bases. The CDR3 runs to 13 residues.

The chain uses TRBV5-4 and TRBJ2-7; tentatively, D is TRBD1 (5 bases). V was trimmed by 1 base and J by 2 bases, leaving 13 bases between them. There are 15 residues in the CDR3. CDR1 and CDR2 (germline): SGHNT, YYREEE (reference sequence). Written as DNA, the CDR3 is TGTGCCAGCAGCTTGTCTTACAGGAATACCTACGAGCAGTACTTC. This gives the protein CASSLSYRNTYEQYF.

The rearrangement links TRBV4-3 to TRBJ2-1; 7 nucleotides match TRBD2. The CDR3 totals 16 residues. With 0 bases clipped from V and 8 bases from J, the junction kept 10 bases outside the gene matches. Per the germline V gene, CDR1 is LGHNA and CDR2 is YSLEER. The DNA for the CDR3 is TGCGCCAGCAGCCAAGAGAGGCCTAGGGGAGGGGATGAGCAGTTCTTC. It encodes CASSQERPRGGDEQFF.

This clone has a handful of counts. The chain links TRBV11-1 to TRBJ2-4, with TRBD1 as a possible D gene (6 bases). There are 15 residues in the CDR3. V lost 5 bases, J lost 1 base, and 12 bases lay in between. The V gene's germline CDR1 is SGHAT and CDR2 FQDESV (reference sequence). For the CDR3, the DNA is TGTGCCAGCAGCCCCCCCGACAGGGCCAAAAACATTCAGTACTTC. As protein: CASSPPDRAKNIQYF.

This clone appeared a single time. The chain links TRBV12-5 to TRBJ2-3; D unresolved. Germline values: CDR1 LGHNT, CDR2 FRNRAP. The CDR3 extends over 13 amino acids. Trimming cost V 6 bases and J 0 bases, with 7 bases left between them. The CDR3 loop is CASGAQSTDTQYF. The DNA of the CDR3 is TGTGCTAGTGGGGCACAGAGCACAGATACGCAGTATTTT. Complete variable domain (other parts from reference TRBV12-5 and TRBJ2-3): DARVTQTPRHKVTEMGQEVTMRCQPILGHNTVFWYRQTMMQGLELLAYFRNRAPLDDSGMPKDRFSAEMPDATLATLKIQPSEPRDSAVYFCASGAQSTDTQYFGPGTRLTVL.

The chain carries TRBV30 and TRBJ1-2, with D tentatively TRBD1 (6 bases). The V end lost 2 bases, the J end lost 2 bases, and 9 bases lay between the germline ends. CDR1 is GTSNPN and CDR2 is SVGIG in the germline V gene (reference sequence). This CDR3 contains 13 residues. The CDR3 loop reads CAWSPGENYGYTF. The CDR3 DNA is TGTGCCTGGAGTCCAGGGGAAAACTATGGCTACACCTTC. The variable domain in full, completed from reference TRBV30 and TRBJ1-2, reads SQTIHQWPATLVQPVGSPLSLECTVEGTSNPNLYWYRQAAGRGLQLLFYSVGIGQISSEVPQNLSASRPQDRQFILSSKKLLLSDSGFYLCAWSPGENYGYTFGSGTRLTVV.

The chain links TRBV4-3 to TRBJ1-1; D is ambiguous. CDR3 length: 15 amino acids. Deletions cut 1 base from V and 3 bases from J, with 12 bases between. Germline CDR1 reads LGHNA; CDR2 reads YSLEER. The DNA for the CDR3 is TGCGCCAGCAGCCAAGGTGAGGGATTCTACACTGAAGCTTTCTTT. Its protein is CASSQGEGFYTEAFF.

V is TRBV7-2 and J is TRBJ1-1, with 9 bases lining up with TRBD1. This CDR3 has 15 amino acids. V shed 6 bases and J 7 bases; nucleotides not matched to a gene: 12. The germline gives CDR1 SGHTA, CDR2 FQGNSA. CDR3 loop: CASRAGQGGRLEAFF. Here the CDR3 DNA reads TGTGCCAGCAGAGCGGGACAGGGAGGACGTCTTGAAGCTTTCTTT.

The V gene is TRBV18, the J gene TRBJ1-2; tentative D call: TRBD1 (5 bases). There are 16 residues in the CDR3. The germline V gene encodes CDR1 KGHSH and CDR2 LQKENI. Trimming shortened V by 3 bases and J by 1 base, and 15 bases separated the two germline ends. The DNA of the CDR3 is TGTGCCAGCTCACCGGTTGCAGGGTATGGTAACTATGGCTACACCTTC. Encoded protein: CASSPVAGYGNYGYTF. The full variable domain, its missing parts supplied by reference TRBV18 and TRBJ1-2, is NAGVMQNPRHLVRRRGQEARLRCSPMKGHSHVYWYRQLPEEGLKFMVYLQKENIIDESGMPKERFSAEFPKEGPSILRIQQVVRGDSAAYFCASSPVAGYGNYGYTFGSGTRLTVV.

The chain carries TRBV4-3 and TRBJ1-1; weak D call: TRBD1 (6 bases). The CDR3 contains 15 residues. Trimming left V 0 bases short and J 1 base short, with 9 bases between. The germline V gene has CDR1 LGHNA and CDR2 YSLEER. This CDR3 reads CASSQDKTGNTEAFF. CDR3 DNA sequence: TGCGCCAGCAGCCAAGACAAGACAGGGAACACTGAAGCTTTCTTT.

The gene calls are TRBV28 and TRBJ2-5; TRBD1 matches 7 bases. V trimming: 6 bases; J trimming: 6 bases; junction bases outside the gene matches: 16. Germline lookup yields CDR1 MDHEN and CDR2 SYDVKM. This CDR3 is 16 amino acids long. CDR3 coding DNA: TGTGCCAGCAGCAACGACAGGGAATTAGGGATAAAGACCCAGTACTTC. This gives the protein CASSNDRELGIKTQYF.

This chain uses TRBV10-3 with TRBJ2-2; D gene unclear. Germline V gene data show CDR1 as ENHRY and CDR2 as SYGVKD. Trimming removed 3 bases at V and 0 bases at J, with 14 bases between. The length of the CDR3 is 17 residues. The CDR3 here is CAISEILVLTNTGELFF. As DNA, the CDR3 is TGTGCCATCAGTGAAATATTGGTACTTACGAACACCGGGGAGCTGTTTTTT.

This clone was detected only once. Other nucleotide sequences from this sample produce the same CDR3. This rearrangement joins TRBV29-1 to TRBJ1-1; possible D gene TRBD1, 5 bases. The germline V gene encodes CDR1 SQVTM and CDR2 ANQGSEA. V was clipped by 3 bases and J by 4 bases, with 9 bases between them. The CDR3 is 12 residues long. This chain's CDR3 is CSVEAGRTEAFF. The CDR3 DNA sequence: TGCAGCGTTGAGGCAGGGCGCACTGAAGCTTTCTTT. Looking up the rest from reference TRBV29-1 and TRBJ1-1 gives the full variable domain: SAVISQKPSRDICQRGTSLTIQCQVDSQVTMMFWYRQQPGQSLTLIATANQGSEATYESGFVIDKFPISRPNLTFSTLTVSNMSPEDSSIYLCSVEAGRTEAFFGQGTRLTVV.

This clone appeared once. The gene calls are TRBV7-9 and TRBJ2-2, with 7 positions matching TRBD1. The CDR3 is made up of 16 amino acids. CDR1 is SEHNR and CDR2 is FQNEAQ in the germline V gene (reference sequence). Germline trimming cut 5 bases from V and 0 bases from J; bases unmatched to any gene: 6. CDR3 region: CASSVKGQSNTGELFF. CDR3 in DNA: TGTGCCAGCAGCGTAAAGGGACAGTCGAACACCGGGGAGCTGTTTTTT. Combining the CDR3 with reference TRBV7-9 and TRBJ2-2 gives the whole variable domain DTGVSQNPRHKITKRGQNVTFRCDPISEHNRLYWYRQTLGQGPEFLTYFQNEAQLEKSRLLSDRFSAERPKGSFSTLEIQRTEQGDSAMYLCASSVKGQSNTGELFFGEGSRLTVL.

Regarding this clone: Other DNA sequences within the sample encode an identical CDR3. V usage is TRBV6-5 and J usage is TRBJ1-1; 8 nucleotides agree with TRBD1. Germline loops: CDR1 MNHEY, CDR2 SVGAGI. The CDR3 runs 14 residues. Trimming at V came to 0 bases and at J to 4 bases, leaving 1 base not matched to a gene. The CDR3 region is CASSYSTGGTEAFF. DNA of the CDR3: TGTGCCAGCAGTTACTCCACAGGGGGCACTGAAGCTTTCTTT.

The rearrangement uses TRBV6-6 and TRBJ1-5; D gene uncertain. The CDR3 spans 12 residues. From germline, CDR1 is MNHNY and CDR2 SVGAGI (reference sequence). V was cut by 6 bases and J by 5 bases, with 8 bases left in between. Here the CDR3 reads CASRAGDQPQHF. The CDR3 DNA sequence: TGTGCCAGCAGGGCGGGTGATCAGCCCCAGCATTTT.

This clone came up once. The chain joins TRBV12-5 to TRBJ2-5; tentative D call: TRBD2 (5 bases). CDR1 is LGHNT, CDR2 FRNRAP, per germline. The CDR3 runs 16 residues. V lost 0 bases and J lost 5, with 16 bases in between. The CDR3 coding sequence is TGTGCTAGTGGTTTGGTTAGTTCGGAGCGGTATGAGACCCAGTACTTC. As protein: CASGLVSSERYETQYF.

The CDR3 DNA sequence: TGTGCCACCAGCAGGTCAGGTAGCGGCACCTACGAGCAGTACTTC. This sequence encodes CATSRSGSGTYEQYF. The J gene is TRBJ2-7, the V gene TRBV15; TRBD2 might be the D (6 bases). Trimming took off 3 bases at V and 2 bases at J, with 14 bases between the two ends. Looked up from germline, CDR1 is LNHNV and CDR2 is YYDKDF (reference sequence). This CDR3 region has 15 residues.

Written as DNA, the CDR3 is TGTGCCAGCAGTACGGGACAGGGCGTCACTGAAGCTTTCTTT. Translated, it gives CASSTGQGVTEAFF. The chain is built from TRBV6-5 and TRBJ1-1, with 9 bases fitting TRBD1. Germline CDR1 MNHEY, CDR2 SVGAGI. V shed 5 bases and J 4 bases; nucleotides not matched to a gene: 5. The CDR3 has 14 residues.

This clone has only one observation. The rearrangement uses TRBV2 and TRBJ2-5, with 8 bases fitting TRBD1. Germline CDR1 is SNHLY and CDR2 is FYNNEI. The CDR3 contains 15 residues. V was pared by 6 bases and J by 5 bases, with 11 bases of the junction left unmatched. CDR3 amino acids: CASRRNRGEWETQYF. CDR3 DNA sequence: TGTGCCAGCAGGAGGAACAGGGGGGAGTGGGAGACCCAGTACTTC.

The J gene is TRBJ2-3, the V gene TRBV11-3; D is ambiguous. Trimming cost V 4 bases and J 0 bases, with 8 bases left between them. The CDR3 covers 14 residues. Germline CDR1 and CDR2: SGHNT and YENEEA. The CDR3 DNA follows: TGTGCCAGCAGCTCCAGGTCTAGCACAGATACGCAGTATTTT. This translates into CASSSRSSTDTQYF.

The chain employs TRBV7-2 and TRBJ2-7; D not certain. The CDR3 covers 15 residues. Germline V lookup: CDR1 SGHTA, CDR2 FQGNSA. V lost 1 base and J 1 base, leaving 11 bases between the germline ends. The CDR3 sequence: CASSLVVLSSYEQYF. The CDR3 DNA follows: TGTGCCAGCAGCTTAGTTGTTTTGTCATCCTACGAGCAGTACTTC. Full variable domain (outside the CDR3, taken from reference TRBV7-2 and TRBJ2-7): GAGVSQSPSNKVTEKGKDVELRCDPISGHTALYWYRQSLGQGLEFLIYFQGNSAPDKSGLPSDRFSAERTGGSVSTLTIQRTQQEDSAVYLCASSLVVLSSYEQYFGPGTRLTVT.

The CDR3 sequence: CATTQDRNTEAFF. CDR3 coding DNA: TGTGCCACCACCCAGGACAGGAACACTGAAGCTTTCTTT. The chain is built from TRBV10-3 and TRBJ1-1, with D possibly being TRBD1 (6 bases). In germline, CDR1 is ENHRY, CDR2 SYGVKD. Trimming took off 10 bases at V and 1 base at J, with 13 bases between the two ends. CDR3 length: 13 amino acids.